Detailed here is one T cell receptor (beta chain). Its antigen is not identified. Through a sample-barcoded 5' primer and a J-beta primer mix, a second PCR was run for roughly 6 to 11 cycles. From each sample, at least 2.5 million paired-end reads containing CDR3 were obtained. From the 5' RACE reads, TCRdb called clonotypes with MiXCR, one entry per CDR3 protein. Of over 500,000 distinct CDR3 sequences listed, roughly a quarter are singletons. Germline V gene lookup returns CDR1 SGDLS and CDR2 YYNGEE. The CDR3 extends over 14 amino acids. Between the trimmed V and J ends, which lost 3 bases and 2 bases, there was a span of 10 bases. The data were taken from a study of blood T cells in healthy people across ages. Notes on the study in general: TCR beta diversity tracked closely with naive T cell percentage. Among T cells, TCR beta diversity per million cells dropped roughly linearly as age rose.

Collection of 9.5 to 10 milliliters of peripheral blood was performed for each donor. These data were also reused for a study on T cells of mothers and their children.

The sequencing input was blood. This sequence joins TRBV9 and TRBJ2-3; tentatively, D is TRBD2 (5 bases). The clonotype originates from a boy between 2 and 10 years old in good health. The CDR3 region has the DNA TGTGCCAGCAGCGAAGCGACTAACACAGATACGCAGTATTTT. Translated: CASSEATNTDTQYF.